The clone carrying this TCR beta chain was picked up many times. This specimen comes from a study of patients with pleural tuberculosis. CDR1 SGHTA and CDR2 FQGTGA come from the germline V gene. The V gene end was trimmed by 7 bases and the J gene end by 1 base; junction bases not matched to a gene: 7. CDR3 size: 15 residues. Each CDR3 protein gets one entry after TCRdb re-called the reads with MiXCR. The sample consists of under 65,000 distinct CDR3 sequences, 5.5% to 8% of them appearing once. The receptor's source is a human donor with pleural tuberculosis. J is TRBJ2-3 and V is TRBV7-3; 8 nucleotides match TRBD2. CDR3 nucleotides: TGTGCCAGCACCTTTACTAGCGGCCGCACAGATACGCAGTATTTT. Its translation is CASTFTSGRTDTQYF.